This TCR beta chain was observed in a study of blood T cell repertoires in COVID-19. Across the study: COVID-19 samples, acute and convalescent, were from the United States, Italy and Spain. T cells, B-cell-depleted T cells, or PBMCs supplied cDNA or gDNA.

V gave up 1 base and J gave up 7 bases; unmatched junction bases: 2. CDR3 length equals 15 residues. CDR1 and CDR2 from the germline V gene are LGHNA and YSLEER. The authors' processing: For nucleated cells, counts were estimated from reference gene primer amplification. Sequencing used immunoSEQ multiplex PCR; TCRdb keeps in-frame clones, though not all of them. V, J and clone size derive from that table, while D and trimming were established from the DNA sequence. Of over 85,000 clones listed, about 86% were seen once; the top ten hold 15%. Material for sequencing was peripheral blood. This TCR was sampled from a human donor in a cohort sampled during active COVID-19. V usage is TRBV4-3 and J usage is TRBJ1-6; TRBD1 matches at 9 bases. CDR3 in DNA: TGCGCCAGCAGCCAAGTTGGGACAGGGAATTCACCCCTCCACTTT. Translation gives CASSQVGTGNSPLHF.